These 30 T cell receptor beta chains were sequenced from one sample in a study of Graves' ophthalmopathy and Graves' hyperthyroidism. RNA transcripts served as template for amplifying TCR beta CDR3 sequences. HTBI-primed RT-PCR formed the first round, and a multiplex PCR formed the second. TCRdb analysed the multiplex PCR reads with MiXCR anew, one entry per CDR3 protein. The repertoire consists of about 370,000 distinct CDR3 sequences, with about 15% occurring once and the leading ten covering 2.4%. Sequencing used peripheral blood. The origin of the receptors is an adult woman with stable Graves' hyperthyroidism.

This clonotype was observed many times. The chain carries TRBV7-2 and TRBJ2-7, with 8 bases aligning to TRBD2. Trimming removed 6 bases from V and 5 bases from J; junction bases left unmatched: 9. This CDR3 spans 14 amino acids. Germline CDR1 SGHTA, CDR2 FQGNSA. CDR3: CASRSIAGLNEQYF. CDR3 nucleotide sequence: TGTGCCAGCAGGTCAATAGCGGGGTTGAACGAGCAGTACTTC.

This clonotype appeared many times. The chain links TRBV6-2 or TRBV6-3 to TRBJ1-1; the D is unclear. Trimming took 2 bases from V and 2 from J, leaving 6 bases between them. The CDR3 sequence is 13 residues long. Germline V lookup: CDR1 MNHEY, CDR2 SVGEGT. This CDR3 reads CASSYIGNTEAFF. The DNA for the CDR3 is TGTGCCAGCAGTTACATTGGTAACACTGAAGCTTTCTTT.

This clonotype was picked up many times. The chain combines TRBV5-1 with TRBJ2-7, with 11 bases fitting TRBD1. Trimming cost V 6 bases and J 3 bases; bases outside gene matches: 5. This CDR3 spans 14 amino acids. CDR1 is SGHRS, CDR2 YFSETQ, per germline. In DNA form, the CDR3 reads TGCGCCAGCACATCGGGGACAGGGGGCTACGAGCAGTACTTC. Amino acid sequence: CASTSGTGGYEQYF. Using reference TRBV5-1 and TRBJ2-7 for the parts outside the CDR3, the full variable domain is KAGVTQTPRYLIKTRGQQVTLSCSPISGHRSVSWYQQTPGQGLQFLFEYFSETQRNKGNFPGRFSGRQFSNSRSEMNVSTLELGDSALYLCASTSGTGGYEQYFGPGTRLTVT.

At least ten counts were recorded for this clonotype. The chain uses TRBV2 and TRBJ2-7; D unresolved. The CDR3 has 15 amino acids. Germline V lookup: CDR1 SNHLY, CDR2 FYNNEI. The V and J ends lost 7 bases and 0 bases respectively, with 16 bases between them. CDR3: CASKEGRMSSYEQYF. In DNA, the CDR3 is TGTGCCAGCAAGGAAGGACGTATGAGCTCCTACGAGCAGTACTTC.

This clonotype appeared many times. The genes are TRBV5-1 and TRBJ2-5, with 9 bases matching TRBD2. Germline CDR1 reads SGHRS; CDR2 reads YFSETQ. Trimming took 4 bases from V and 3 from J; bases not matched to a gene: 13. The length of the CDR3 is 17 residues. CDR3 nucleotides: TGCGCCAGCAGCGATGGAAAACCGGGACTAGCTAAAGAGACCCAGTACTTC. Encoded protein: CASSDGKPGLAKETQYF.

At least ten counts were recorded for this clonotype. The rearrangement joins TRBV30 to TRBJ2-7, with D hard to call. The germline gives CDR1 GTSNPN, CDR2 SVGIG (reference sequence). The CDR3 runs 12 residues. V lost 3 bases and J 2 bases, leaving 8 bases between the germline ends. CDR3 DNA sequence: TGTGCCTGGAGCCGGATAACCTACGAGCAGTACTTC. Translation: CAWSRITYEQYF. Complete variable domain (other parts from reference TRBV30 and TRBJ2-7): SQTIHQWPATLVQPVGSPLSLECTVEGTSNPNLYWYRQAAGRGLQLLFYSVGIGQISSEVPQNLSASRPQDRQFILSSKKLLLSDSGFYLCAWSRITYEQYFGPGTRLTVT.

This clonotype was seen at least ten times. The rearrangement uses TRBV12-3 or TRBV12-4 and TRBJ1-2, with 11 bases lining up with TRBD1. The CDR3 spans 15 residues. V lost 1 base to trimming and J lost 7 bases; unmatched junction nucleotides: 5. CDR3 sequence (DNA): TGTGCCAGCAGTTTAGGGACAGGGGGCGCGTTTGGCTACACCTTC. It codes for CASSLGTGGAFGYTF.

This clonotype was seen repeatedly, ten times or more. This chain uses TRBV7-6 with TRBJ2-2, with 9 bases fitting TRBD2. The CDR3 is 16 amino acids. After removal of 5 bases from V and 2 bases from J, the junction contained 6 bases not matched to a gene. Germline values: CDR1 SGHVS, CDR2 FNYEAQ. CDR3: CASSAATSGNTGELFF. In DNA form, the CDR3 reads TGTGCCAGCAGCGCCGCGACTAGCGGTAACACCGGGGAGCTGTTTTTT.

This clonotype showed up many times. The chain has TRBV6-1 and TRBJ2-7, with D unclear. CDR1 is MNHNS and CDR2 is SASEGT in the germline V gene. CDR3 length: 14 residues. Trimming cost V 8 bases and J 0 bases, with 14 bases left between them. CDR3 region: CASRLGINSYEQYF. For the CDR3, the DNA is TGTGCCAGCCGCTTGGGCATAAACTCCTACGAGCAGTACTTC.

The chain employs TRBV25-1 and TRBJ2-6; the match to TRBD1 covers 7 bases. V shed 2 bases, J shed 0 bases, and the junction held 10 bases outside the gene matches. Looked up from germline, CDR1 is MGHDK and CDR2 is SYGVNS. The length of the CDR3 is 19 residues. CDR3 in amino acids: CASSEGKGALLSGANVLTF. CDR3 in DNA: TGTGCCAGCAGTGAAGGGAAGGGGGCTCTCCTCTCTGGGGCCAACGTCCTGACTTTC. The whole variable domain, remainder taken from reference TRBV25-1 and TRBJ2-6, is EADIYQTPRYLVIGTGKKITLECSQTMGHDKMYWYQQDPGMELHLIHYSYGVNSTEKGDLSSESTVSRIRTEHFPLTLESARPSHTSQYLCASSEGKGALLSGANVLTFGAGSRLTVL.

In its sample, this clonotype was seen a few times. The chain combines TRBV15 with TRBJ1-1; D gene unclear. CDR1 is LNHNV and CDR2 is YYDKDF in the germline V gene (reference sequence). V was trimmed by 1 base and J by 1 base, leaving 7 bases between them. The CDR3 has 14 residues. The CDR3 sequence: CATSRGPGNTEAFF. CDR3 sequence (DNA): TGTGCCACCAGCAGAGGCCCCGGGAACACTGAAGCTTTCTTT.

This clonotype was seen many times. The chain employs TRBV6-1 and TRBJ1-6; 8 bases map to TRBD1. Trimming at V came to 6 bases and at J to 7 bases, leaving 2 bases not matched to a gene. Germline assignment: CDR1 MNHNS and CDR2 SASEGT. The CDR3 contains 13 residues. CDR3 in DNA: TGTGCCAGCAGGGACAGGGTGAATTCACCCCTCCACTTT. Translating it yields CASRDRVNSPLHF.

This clonotype was counted between two and nine times. The V call is TRBV4-1, the J call TRBJ1-2; D remains ambiguous. Trimming pared 1 base from V and 4 bases from J, leaving 13 bases between. The CDR3 runs 15 residues. Germline V gene data show CDR1 as MGHRA and CDR2 as YSYEKL. In nucleotides, the CDR3 is TGCGCCAGCAGCCAAGCAACATCGGCTTTCTATGGCTACACCTTC. The encoded protein is CASSQATSAFYGYTF.

This chain links TRBV29-1 with TRBJ1-2; 7 nucleotides align to TRBD1. The CDR3 loop spans 13 amino acids. V shed 5 bases, J shed 4 bases, and the junction held 7 bases outside the gene matches. Germline V gene sequence: CDR1 SQVTM, CDR2 ANQGSEA. As DNA, the CDR3 is TGCAGCGTTATTTTACAGGGGATCTATGGCTACACCTTC. Its protein is CSVILQGIYGYTF.

This sequence joins TRBV20-1 and TRBJ2-1; 9 bases match TRBD2. With V trimmed by 1 base and J by 7 bases, 2 bases remained unmatched. The CDR3 contains 13 residues. Per germline, CDR1 DFQATT and CDR2 SNEGSKA (reference sequence). CDR3 nucleotides: TGCAGTGCTAGAGGCGGGGGGGCGAATGAGCAGTTCTTC. Protein: CSARGGGANEQFF.

As regards this clonotype: The junction does not match germline at one end; this may be a read error. The chain links TRBV6-5 to TRBJ2-4; D perhaps matches TRBD1 (6 bases). The CDR3 is 13 residues long. CDR1 is MNHEY, CDR2 SVGAGI, per germline. CDR3 residues: CASLDRHKNIKYF. CDR3 DNA: TGTGCCAGTCTGGACAGACACAAAAACATTAAGTACTTC.

This clonotype was counted only a few times. This chain uses TRBV30 with TRBJ2-7; TRBD1 matches at 7 bases. From germline, CDR1 is GTSNPN and CDR2 SVGIG (reference sequence). The CDR3 is 14 residues long. V dropped 2 bases and J dropped 3; count of bases not matched to a gene: 7. The CDR3 is CAWSIQGVGYEQYF. DNA for the CDR3: TGTGCCTGGAGTATTCAGGGGGTCGGCTACGAGCAGTACTTC.

This clonotype was seen ten or more times. The chain couples TRBV10-3 to TRBJ1-2; D perhaps matches TRBD1 (5 bases). V shed 4 bases and J shed 3 bases, with 6 bases lying between them. The CDR3 contains 12 residues. Germline CDR1 and CDR2: ENHRY and SYGVKD. DNA of the CDR3: TGTGCCATCAGTGGGGACGACTATGGCTACACCTTC. Its translation: CAISGDDYGYTF.

This clonotype was seen more than once but under ten times. The chain employs TRBV6-2 or TRBV6-3 and TRBJ2-5; possible D gene TRBD2, 6 bases. The CDR3 has 16 residues. The germline V gene has CDR1 MNHEY and CDR2 SVGEGT. V lost 0 bases and J lost 6, with 17 bases in between. The CDR3 protein is CASSYSRRDERKTQYF. For the CDR3, the DNA is TGTGCCAGCAGTTACTCGAGGCGGGATGAGAGGAAGACCCAGTACTTC.

Turning to this clonotype: A much larger clonotype is one base distant, so this may be a read error. The chain recombines TRBV28 with TRBJ2-7; the D gene is possibly TRBD1 (5 bases). This CDR3 is 16 amino acids long. The V gene's germline CDR1 is MDHEN and CDR2 SYDVKM. This chain's CDR3 is CASTLTLQGNTYEQYF. The CDR3 DNA sequence: TGTGCCAGCACTTTAACCCTCCAGGGAAACACCTACGAGCAGTACTTC.

V usage is TRBV2 and J usage is TRBJ2-2, with unresolved D. The CDR3 contains 13 residues. V was shortened by 6 bases and J by 6 bases, with 11 bases between the two germline ends. The germline gives CDR1 SNHLY, CDR2 FYNNEI. The CDR3: CASSYLVSGELFF. The CDR3 DNA reads TGTGCCAGCAGCTACCTCGTTTCCGGGGAGCTGTTTTTT.

This clonotype occurred many times. V is TRBV11-2 and J is TRBJ2-5, with 10 bases aligning to TRBD2. CDR1 and CDR2 (germline): SGHAT, FQNNGV. This CDR3 comprises 16 residues. Trimming at V came to 2 bases and at J to 9 bases, leaving 12 bases not matched to a gene. The CDR3 nucleotides are TGTGCCAGCAGCTTAATTACTAGCGGGGTTTCGGTGGCCCAGTACTTC. Amino acid sequence: CASSLITSGVSVAQYF.

This clonotype was found many times. The chain has TRBV5-1 and TRBJ2-7; D uncertain. Trimming stripped 1 base from V and 0 bases from J, with 8 bases between. The CDR3 has 14 residues. Germline V gene lookup returns CDR1 SGHRS and CDR2 YFSETQ. CDR3 in amino acids: CASSLSPSSYEQYF. The DNA of the CDR3 is TGCGCCAGCAGCTTGTCCCCTAGCTCCTACGAGCAGTACTTC.

This rearrangement joins TRBV5-1 to TRBJ2-7; 7 bases match TRBD2. CDR1 and CDR2 from the germline V gene are SGHRS and YFSETQ. This CDR3 spans 16 amino acids. Trimming removed 0 bases from V and 4 bases from J; junction bases left unmatched: 10. CDR3 loop: CASSLGSRELLYEQYF. The DNA of the CDR3 is TGCGCCAGCAGCTTGGGCTCGCGGGAGTTGCTTTACGAGCAGTACTTC.

This clonotype appeared many times. The chain uses TRBV7-3 and TRBJ2-5, with 9 bases fitting TRBD1. The trim removed 2 bases at V and 5 bases at J, leaving 9 bases unmatched. This CDR3 has 16 residues. The germline CDR1 and CDR2 sequences are SGHTA and FQGTGA. The CDR3 loop reads CASSLGGQGVGETQYF. The CDR3 DNA sequence: TGTGCCAGCAGCTTAGGGGGACAGGGAGTGGGGGAGACCCAGTACTTC. Looking up the rest from reference TRBV7-3 and TRBJ2-5 gives the full variable domain: GAGVSQTPSNKVTEKGKYVELRCDPISGHTALYWYRQSLGQGPEFLIYFQGTGAADDSGLPNDRFFAVRPEGSVSTLKIQRTERGDSAVYLCASSLGGQGVGETQYFGPGTRLLVL.

This clonotype was counted ten times or more. The J gene is TRBJ2-7, the V gene TRBV5-1; 9 bases align to TRBD1. J gave up 1 base and V 4 bases, and 6 bases lay outside the gene matches. Germline values: CDR1 SGHRS, CDR2 YFSETQ. The CDR3 length is 15 residues. The CDR3 DNA reads TGCGCCAGCAGCACAACCGGGACAGGGTCCTACGAGCAGTACTTC. Translating it yields CASSTTGTGSYEQYF.

This clonotype was recorded many times. The chain joins TRBV27 to TRBJ2-5; D is undetermined. Germline V CDR1 and CDR2: MNHEY, SMNVEV (reference sequence). V lost 6 bases to trimming and J lost 6 bases, with 14 bases between them. The CDR3 extends over 13 amino acids. The CDR3, as DNA: TGTGCCAGCAGGCGCAACGCCCTGAAGACCCAGTACTTC. As protein: CASRRNALKTQYF.

This clonotype was seen repeatedly, ten times or more. The chain recombines TRBV27 with TRBJ1-2; D uncertain. The germline CDR1 and CDR2 sequences are MNHEY and SMNVEV (reference sequence). Trimming stripped 4 bases from V and 7 bases from J, with 13 bases between. The CDR3 totals 13 residues. CDR3 bases: TGTGCCAGCAGTTCCCGACGGGGAGCTGGCTACACCTTC. Encoded protein: CASSSRRGAGYTF.

This clonotype was counted many times. J is TRBJ2-7 and V is TRBV5-1; D gene unclear. The CDR3 length is 13 residues. V lost 3 bases and J 3 bases, leaving 10 bases between the germline ends. Germline V gene lookup returns CDR1 SGHRS and CDR2 YFSETQ. CDR3 coding DNA: TGCGCCAGCAGCTCTAATGGGAACTACGAGCAGTACTTC. It yields the protein CASSSNGNYEQYF.

This clonotype was detected ten times or more. CDR3 region: CASSLWQQGYQPQHF. The CDR3, as DNA: TGTGCCAGCAGCTTGTGGCAGCAGGGTTATCAGCCCCAGCATTTT. The chain joins TRBV5-6 to TRBJ1-5, with D perhaps TRBD1 (5 bases). Trimming removed 1 base at V and 5 bases at J, with 13 bases between. This CDR3 comprises 15 residues. The germline V gene has CDR1 SGHDT and CDR2 YYEEEE.